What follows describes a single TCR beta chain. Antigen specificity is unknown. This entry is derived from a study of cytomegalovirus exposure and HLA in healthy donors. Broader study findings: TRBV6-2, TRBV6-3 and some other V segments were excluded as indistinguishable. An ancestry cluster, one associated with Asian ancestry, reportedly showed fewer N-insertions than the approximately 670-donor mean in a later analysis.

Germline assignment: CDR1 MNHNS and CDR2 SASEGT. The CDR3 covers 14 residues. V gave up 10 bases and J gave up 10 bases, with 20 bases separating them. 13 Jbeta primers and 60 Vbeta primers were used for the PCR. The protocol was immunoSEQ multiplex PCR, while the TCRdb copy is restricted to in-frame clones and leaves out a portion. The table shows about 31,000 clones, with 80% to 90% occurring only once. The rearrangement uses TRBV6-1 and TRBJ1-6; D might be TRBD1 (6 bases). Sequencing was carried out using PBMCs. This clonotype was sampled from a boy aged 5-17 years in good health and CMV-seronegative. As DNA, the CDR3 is TGTGCCACCTCCCCCCCCCGGACAGAGTCACCCCTCCACTTT. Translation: CATSPPRTESPLHF.